This T cell receptor beta chain is drawn from a study of blood T cell repertoires in COVID-19. Overall study context: Collection of acute and convalescent COVID-19 samples took place in the United States, Italy and Spain.

Method: immunoSEQ multiplex PCR; TCRdb's copy keeps in-frame clones and lacks some. The table records about 54,000 clones, over 75% of them present only once. The sample taken for sequencing was peripheral blood. This TCR came from a man over 45 with active COVID-19.

The CDR3 sequence: CASSPSVGQYF. The CDR3 DNA sequence: TGTGCCAGCAGCCCTAGCGTGGGGCAGTACTTC. The chain employs TRBV6-2 or TRBV6-3 and TRBJ2-7, with D possibly being TRBD2 (6 bases). Per germline, CDR1 MNHEY and CDR2 SVGEGT. This CDR3 region has 11 residues. Trimming cost V 6 bases and J 9 bases, with 12 bases left between them.